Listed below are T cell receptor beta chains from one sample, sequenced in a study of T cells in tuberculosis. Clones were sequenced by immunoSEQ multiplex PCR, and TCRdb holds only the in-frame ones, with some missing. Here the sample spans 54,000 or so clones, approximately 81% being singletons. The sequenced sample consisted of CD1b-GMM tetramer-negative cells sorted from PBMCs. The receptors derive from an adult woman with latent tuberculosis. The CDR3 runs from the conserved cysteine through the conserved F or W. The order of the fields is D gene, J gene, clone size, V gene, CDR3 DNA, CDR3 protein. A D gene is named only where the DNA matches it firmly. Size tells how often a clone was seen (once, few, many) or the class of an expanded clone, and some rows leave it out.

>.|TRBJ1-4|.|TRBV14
TGTGCCAGCAGCCAACCTTCGCGGAAACTGTTTTTT
CASSQPSRKLFF
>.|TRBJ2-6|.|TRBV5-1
TGCGCCAGCAGCTTACAGAGCTCTGGGGCCAACGTCCTGACTTTC
CASSLQSSGANVLTF
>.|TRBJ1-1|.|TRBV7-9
TGTGCCAGCAGCTTAGACAGGGACACTGAAGCTTTCTTT
CASSLDRDTEAFF
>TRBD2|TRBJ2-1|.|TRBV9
TGTGCCAGCAGCGTCGCACTAGCGGGGGGGCTCAATGAGCAGTTCTTC
CASSVALAGGLNEQFF
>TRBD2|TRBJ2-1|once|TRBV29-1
TGCAGCGTTCCTGGGACTAGCGGGAGGGTCTACAATGAGCAGTTCTTC
CSVPGTSGRVYNEQFF
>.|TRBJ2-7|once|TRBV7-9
TGTGCCAGCAGCTTTAACAGCTACTACGAGCAGTACTTC
CASSFNSYYEQYF
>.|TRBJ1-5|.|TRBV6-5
TGTGCCAGCCGAAAGTCGGGAGGTCAGCCCCAGCATTTT
CASRKSGGQPQHF
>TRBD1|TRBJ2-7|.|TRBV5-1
TGCGCCAGCAGCTTGGATGGACAGGGAAGTTGGAGCGAGCAGTACTTC
CASSLDGQGSWSEQYF
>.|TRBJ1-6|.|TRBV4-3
TGCGCCAGCAGCCCTCGACCCGGGGGAAATTCACCCCTCCACTTT
CASSPRPGGNSPLHF
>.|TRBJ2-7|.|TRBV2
TGTGCCAGTCGACAGTATCTCTACGAGCAGTACTTC
CASRQYLYEQYF
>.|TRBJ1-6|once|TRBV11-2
TGTGCCAGCAGCTCGATACGGTCACCCCTCCACTTT
CASSSIRSPLHF
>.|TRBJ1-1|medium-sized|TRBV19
TGTGCCAGTAGTATAGGCCACAGGGACACTGAAGCTTTCTTT
CASSIGHRDTEAFF
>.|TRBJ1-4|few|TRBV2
TGTGCCAGCAGTAATCCGGGACTTAATGAAAAACTGTTTTTT
CASSNPGLNEKLFF
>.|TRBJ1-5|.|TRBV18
TGTGCCAGCTCTTTCGGGCAGGGTAGCAATCAGCCCCAGCATTTT
CASSFGQGSNQPQHF
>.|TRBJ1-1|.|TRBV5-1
TGCGCCAGCAGCTGGGGCGGGGGAGTGGAAACTGAAGCTTTCTTT
CASSWGGGVETEAFF
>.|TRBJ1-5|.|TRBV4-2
TGTGCCAGCAGCCAAGAAGAAAGATCGACTTATCAGCCCCAGCATTTT
CASSQEERSTYQPQHF
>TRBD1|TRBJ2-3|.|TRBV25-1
TGTGCCAGCAGTGGACGCCGGGACAGGAGGACAGATACGCAGTATTTT
CASSGRRDRRTDTQYF
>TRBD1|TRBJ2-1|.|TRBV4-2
TGTGCCAGCAGCCAGGCCCGGACAGGGAGGAATGAGCAGTTCTTC
CASSQARTGRNEQFF
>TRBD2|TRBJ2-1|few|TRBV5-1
TGCGCCAGCAGCTTACTAGCGGGACCCAGCTCCTACAATGAGCAGTTCTTC
CASSLLAGPSSYNEQFF
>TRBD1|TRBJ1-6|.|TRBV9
TGTGCCAGCAGCGGGACAGGGTCGGATTCACCCCTCCACTTT
CASSGTGSDSPLHF
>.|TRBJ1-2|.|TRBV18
TGTGCCAGCTCATCAACTGGACAGAACTATGGCTACACCTTC
CASSSTGQNYGYTF
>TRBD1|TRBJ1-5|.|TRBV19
TGTGCCAGTAGTCGGACAGGGACCGGGGATAGCAATCAGCCCCAGCATTTT
CASSRTGTGDSNQPQHF
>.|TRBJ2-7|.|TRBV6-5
TGTGCCAGCAGAAAAGGAGGGGCCTACGAGCAGTACTTC
CASRKGGAYEQYF
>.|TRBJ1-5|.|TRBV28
TGTGCCAGCAGTTTGGGGGCCCTATCCTCCGGGCCCCAGCATTTT
CASSLGALSSGPQHF
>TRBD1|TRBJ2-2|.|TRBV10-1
TGCGCCAGCAGTGAGTGTAGGGGACAGGGGGCTTCTTGCACCGGGGAGCTGTTTTTT
CASSECRGQGASCTGELFF
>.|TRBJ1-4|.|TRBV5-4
TGTGCCAGCAGGCGGGGGGCGAATGAAAAACTGTTTTTT
CASRRGANEKLFF
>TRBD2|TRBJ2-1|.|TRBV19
TGTGCCAGTAGTATAACGGGGGGAGCTGAGCAGTTCTTC
CASSITGGAEQFF
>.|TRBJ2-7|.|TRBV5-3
TGTGCCAGAAGCTTGGGAAAGGGCAGGGAGGCCCCCTACGAGCAGTACTTC
CARSLGKGREAPYEQYF
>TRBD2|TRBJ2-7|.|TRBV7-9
TGTGCCAGCAGCTCCCTAGCGGGAGGAGCCTACGAGCAGTACTTC
CASSSLAGGAYEQYF
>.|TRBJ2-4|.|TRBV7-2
TGTGCCAGCAGCACCTCTCAGGGGAACCAAAACATTCAGTACTTC
CASSTSQGNQNIQYF
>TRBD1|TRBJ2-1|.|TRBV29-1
TGCAGCATCAAATCCGGGACAGGAGTGTTAAATGAGCAGTTCTTC
CSIKSGTGVLNEQFF
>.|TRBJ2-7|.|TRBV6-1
TGTGCCAGCTCCCGTCGAGGCAGAGACTACGAGCAGTACTTC
CASSRRGRDYEQYF
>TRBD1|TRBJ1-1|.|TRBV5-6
TGTGCCAGCAGCGGACAGGGGTTCGGTGAAGCTTTCTTT
CASSGQGFGEAFF
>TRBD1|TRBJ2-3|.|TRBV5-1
TGCGCCAGCAGGCCACTCGGGACAGGGACAGATACGCAGTATTTT
CASRPLGTGTDTQYF
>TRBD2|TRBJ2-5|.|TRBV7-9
TGTGCCAGCAGCGCCGGACTAGCGGGGGGCCGAGGAGAGACCCAGTACTTC
CASSAGLAGGRGETQYF
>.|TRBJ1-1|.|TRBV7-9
TGTGCCAGCAGCCAAACGGGGAGGCCGAATGAAGCTTTCTTT
CASSQTGRPNEAFF
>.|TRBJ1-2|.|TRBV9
TGTGCCAGCAGCAAGAAGGAGGGAGGCTATGGCTACACCTTC
CASSKKEGGYGYTF
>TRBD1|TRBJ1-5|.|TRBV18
TGTGCCAGCTCAGTACAGGGGGGGCAGCCCCAGCATTTT
CASSVQGGQPQHF
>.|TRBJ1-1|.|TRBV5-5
TGTGCCAGCACCTTGGGGGTGGCTTTGAGGACTGAAGCTTTCTTT
CASTLGVALRTEAFF
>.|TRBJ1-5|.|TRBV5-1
TGCGCCAGCAGCCCCCCGATGAGGGAGATTGGGGGCAATCAGCCCCAGCATTTT
CASSPPMREIGGNQPQHF
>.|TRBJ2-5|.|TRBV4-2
TGTGCCAGCAGCCAAGATTGGAATAGCGCGCAAGAGACCCAGTACTTC
CASSQDWNSAQETQYF
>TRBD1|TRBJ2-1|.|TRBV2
TGTGCCAGCAGTGAGGCCAGGGGGCGTTGGTATGAGCAGTTCTTC
CASSEARGRWYEQFF
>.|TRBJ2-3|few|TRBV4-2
TGTGCCAGCAGCCAAGACACTTCCTCCTTTACGCAGTATTTT
CASSQDTSSFTQYF
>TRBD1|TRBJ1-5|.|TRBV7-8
TGTGCCAGCAGCTCGACAGGGGGGACCAATCAGCCCCAGCATTTT
CASSSTGGTNQPQHF
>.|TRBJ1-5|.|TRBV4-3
TGCGCCAGCAGCCAACCACAGGGAGCCCAGCATTTT
CASSQPQGAQHF